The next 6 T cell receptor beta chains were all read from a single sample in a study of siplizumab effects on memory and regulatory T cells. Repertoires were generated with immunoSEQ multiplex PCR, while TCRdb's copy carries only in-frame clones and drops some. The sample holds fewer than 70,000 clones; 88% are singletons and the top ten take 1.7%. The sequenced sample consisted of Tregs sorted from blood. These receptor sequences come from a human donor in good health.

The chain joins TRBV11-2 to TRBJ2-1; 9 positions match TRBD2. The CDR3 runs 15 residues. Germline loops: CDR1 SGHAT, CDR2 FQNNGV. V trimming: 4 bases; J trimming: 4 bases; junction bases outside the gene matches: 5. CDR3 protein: CASSSTSGYYNEQFF. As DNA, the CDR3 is TGTGCCAGCAGCTCGACTAGCGGATATTACAATGAGCAGTTCTTC.

This CDR3 reads CASSKGRNNEQFF. The CDR3 DNA follows: TGTGCCAGCAGCAAGGGACGTAACAATGAGCAGTTCTTC. The chain uses TRBV7-3 and TRBJ2-1, with D perhaps TRBD1 or TRBD2 (5 bases each). Germline V lookup: CDR1 SGHTA, CDR2 FQGTGA. The V and J ends lost 5 bases and 5 bases respectively, with 10 bases between them. There are 13 residues in the CDR3.

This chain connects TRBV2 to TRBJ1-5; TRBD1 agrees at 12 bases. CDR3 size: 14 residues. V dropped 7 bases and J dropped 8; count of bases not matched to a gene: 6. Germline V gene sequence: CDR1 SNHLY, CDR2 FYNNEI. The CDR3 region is CASNPGQGAKPQHF. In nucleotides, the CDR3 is TGTGCCAGCAATCCGGGACAGGGGGCTAAGCCCCAGCATTTT.

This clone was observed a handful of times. CDR3 nucleotide sequence: TGTGCCAGCAGCCAGATGGGGACTGGAGAGACCCAGTACTTC. It encodes CASSQMGTGETQYF. The rearrangement joins TRBV9 to TRBJ2-5; maybe TRBD2 (6 bases). From germline, CDR1 is SGDLS and CDR2 YYNGEE. V was trimmed by 4 bases and J by 4 bases, leaving 14 bases between them. CDR3 size: 14 residues.

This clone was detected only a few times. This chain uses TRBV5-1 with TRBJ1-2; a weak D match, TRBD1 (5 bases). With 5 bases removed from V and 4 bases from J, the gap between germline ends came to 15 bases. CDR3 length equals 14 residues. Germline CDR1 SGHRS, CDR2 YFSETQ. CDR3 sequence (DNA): TGCGCCAGCAGTCAACCGGGCAGGGCCTATGGCTACACCTTC. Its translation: CASSQPGRAYGYTF.

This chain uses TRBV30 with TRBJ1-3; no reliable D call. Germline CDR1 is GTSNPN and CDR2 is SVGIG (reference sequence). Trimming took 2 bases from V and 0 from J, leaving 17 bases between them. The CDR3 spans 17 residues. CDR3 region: CAWSLGIQPTSGNTIYF. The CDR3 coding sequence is TGTGCCTGGAGTCTTGGCATACAGCCTACCTCTGGAAACACCATATATTTT.